This is a list of T cell receptor beta chains from one sample in a study of control samples from healthy donors and cancer patients. The table came from immunoSEQ multiplex PCR; TCRdb's copy has only in-frame clones and leaves some out. The sample contains 100,000 to 150,000 clones, approximately 84% of which appear only once. The sample was blood. All receptors come from a man younger than 35 in good health. Each CDR3 is given with its conserved first and last residue. Fields, in order: D gene, J gene, V gene, clone size, CDR3 protein, CDR3 DNA. The D gene is left open where the match is weak. The listing skips clone size in some rows; elsewhere it reads once, few, many or a size class.

. | TRBJ1-2 | TRBV5-8 | . | CASSTGPSNYGYTF | TGTGCCAGCAGTACAGGGCCTTCCAACTATGGCTACACCTTC
TRBD1 | TRBJ2-6 | TRBV7-3 | once | CASSRQQGGSGANVLTF | TGTGCCAGCAGCAGACAACAGGGGGGCTCTGGGGCCAACGTCCTGACTTTC
. | TRBJ1-2 | TRBV18 | . | CASSRGFYGYTF | TGTGCCAGCTCACGGGGATTCTATGGCTACACCTTC
TRBD1 | TRBJ1-4 | TRBV25-1 | . | CASGQGSGATNEKLFF | TGTGCCAGCGGACAGGGGAGTGGGGCAACTAATGAAAAACTGTTTTTT
. | TRBJ1-5 | TRBV2 | . | CASNQQGSTQPQHF | TGTGCCAGCAACCAACAGGGAAGTACTCAGCCCCAGCATTTT
. | TRBJ2-3 | TRBV24-1 | . | CATSHEDGSTDTQYF | TGTGCCACCAGTCACGAGGACGGGAGCACAGATACGCAGTATTTT
. | TRBJ2-5 | TRBV6-1 | . | CASSEYQETQYF | TGTGCCAGCAGTGAATACCAAGAGACCCAGTACTTC
. | TRBJ1-5 | TRBV18 | . | CASSLQTGSNQPQHF | TGTGCCAGCTCACTTCAGACAGGTAGCAATCAGCCCCAGCATTTT
TRBD1 | TRBJ1-2 | TRBV4-1 | . | CASSPDRENFSYTF | TGCGCCAGCAGCCCGGACAGGGAAAATTTTAGCTACACCTTC
TRBD1 | TRBJ2-7 | TRBV6-5 | . | CASRRTGTGGYEQYF | TGTGCCAGCAGAAGAACCGGGACAGGGGGATACGAGCAGTACTTC